This TCR beta chain was captured by sequencing in a study of T-cell memory formation after mild COVID-19. CDR3 size: 13 residues. The V gene end was trimmed by 1 base and the J gene end by 5 bases; junction bases not matched to a gene: 3. Germline CDR1 DFQATT, CDR2 SNEGSKA (reference sequence). Overall study results and limits: Certain responding clones were present in pre-infection memory, suggesting participation of cross-reactive memory. The study found balanced CD4/CD8 in clones contracting day 15 to 85 and a CD4+ lean in later expanders.

With regard to this clonotype: No antigen is known for it.

MiXCR was run by TCRdb on the 5' RACE reads, yielding one entry per CDR3 protein. The sample includes about 350,000 distinct CDR3 sequences, roughly 13% of them seen just once. The V call is TRBV20-1, the J call TRBJ2-3; 7 nucleotides align to TRBD2. Sequenced material: PBMCs or a T cell subset sorted from them (not recorded which). The source of this sequence is a man aged 18 to 30 who had mild COVID-19 (a few samples of this study predate the infection). Cell type and time point are not known. CDR3 sequence: CSARGAGRDTQYF. CDR3 bases: TGCAGTGCTAGAGGAGCGGGGAGAGATACGCAGTATTTT.